The 29 T cell receptor beta chains given below trace back to one sample, sequenced in a study of Tregs in tolerant kidney transplant recipients. Assay: immunoSEQ multiplex PCR; the TCRdb copy retains only in-frame clones and omits some. The data hold approximately 66,000 clones, with roughly 88% observed a single time. The material was Tregs from blood, obtained before the transplant. Every receptor here comes from a human donor who received a combined kidney and bone marrow transplant.

The chain joins TRBV5-1 to TRBJ1-2; a weak D match, TRBD1 (6 bases). Germline V lookup: CDR1 SGHRS, CDR2 YFSETQ. CDR3 length: 13 amino acids. V was clipped by 0 bases and J by 7 bases, with 10 bases between them. The CDR3 loop reads CASSLVGRGGYTF. CDR3 nucleotides: TGCGCCAGCAGCTTGGTTGGCAGGGGTGGCTACACCTTC.

The J gene is TRBJ1-2, the V gene TRBV7-2; D remains ambiguous. The length of the CDR3 is 15 residues. Trimming stripped 5 bases from V and 5 bases from J, with 18 bases between. The germline gives CDR1 SGHTA, CDR2 FQGNSA. The CDR3 DNA reads TGTGCCAGCAGCCCAGAAGTCGGTCATCGGTATGGCTACACCTTC. Amino acid sequence: CASSPEVGHRYGYTF. The variable domain in full, with the rest retrieved from reference TRBV7-2 and TRBJ1-2, is GAGVSQSPSNKVTEKGKDVELRCDPISGHTALYWYRQSLGQGLEFLIYFQGNSAPDKSGLPSDRFSAERTGGSVSTLTIQRTQQEDSAVYLCASSPEVGHRYGYTFGSGTRLTVV.

The genes are TRBV27 and TRBJ2-7; D may correspond to TRBD1 or TRBD2 (5 bases each). CDR3 length: 15 residues. The V and J ends lost 2 bases and 1 base respectively, with 12 bases between them. Per the germline V gene, CDR1 is MNHEY and CDR2 is SMNVEV (reference sequence). CDR3 in amino acids: CASSLGGPRSYEQYF. For the CDR3, the DNA is TGTGCCAGCAGTTTAGGGGGTCCTAGGTCCTACGAGCAGTACTTC.

The CDR3 region is CASSPGQAGLTEAFF. CDR3 nucleotides: TGTGCCAGCAGTCCGGGACAGGCAGGATTGACTGAAGCTTTCTTT. The gene calls are TRBV6-4 and TRBJ1-1; 8 nucleotides match TRBD1. V gave up 5 bases and J gave up 5 bases; unmatched junction bases: 10. The CDR3 runs to 15 residues. The germline V gene encodes CDR1 MRHNA and CDR2 SNTAGT.

The CDR3: CASSFSRTKNTGELFF. For the CDR3, the DNA is TGCGCCAGCAGCTTCTCTCGGACCAAGAACACCGGGGAGCTGTTTTTT. V is TRBV5-1 and J is TRBJ2-2; D gene uncertain. V lost 2 bases and J 1 base, leaving 12 bases between the germline ends. This CDR3 is 16 amino acids long. Germline CDR1 reads SGHRS; CDR2 reads YFSETQ.

This rearrangement joins TRBV2 to TRBJ1-2; possibly TRBD1 for D (6 bases). Trimming removed 5 bases at V and 5 bases at J, with 12 bases between. The CDR3 length is 13 residues. Germline V lookup: CDR1 SNHLY, CDR2 FYNNEI. The chain's CDR3 is CASSPDSSYGYTF. CDR3 sequence (DNA): TGTGCCAGCAGTCCGGACAGCTCTTATGGCTACACCTTC.

The J gene is TRBJ2-2, the V gene TRBV7-9; D gene unclear. V lost 4 bases and J 2 bases, leaving 14 bases between the germline ends. Germline V gives CDR1 SEHNR, CDR2 FQNEAQ (reference sequence). The CDR3 is made up of 16 amino acids. CDR3 region: CASSSRPFHNTGELFF. The CDR3 DNA follows: TGTGCCAGCAGCTCTAGGCCTTTCCATAACACCGGGGAGCTGTTTTTT.

The genes are TRBV11-1 and TRBJ1-1; no reliable D call. The CDR3 consists of 12 residues. Trimming took 1 base from V and 4 from J, leaving 4 bases between them. CDR1 and CDR2 from the germline V gene are SGHAT and FQDESV (reference sequence). CDR3 DNA: TGTGCCAGCAGCTTAGATGTCACTGAAGCTTTCTTT. Residues: CASSLDVTEAFF.

The chain carries TRBV6-1 and TRBJ2-5; TRBD1 aligns across 8 bases. Judging by the DNA end, TRBJ2-7 fits better; the J call may be wrong. Germline CDR1 reads MNHNS; CDR2 reads SASEGT. CDR3 length: 14 residues. This chain's CDR3 is CAIYRGAPSYEQYF. The CDR3 DNA follows: TGTGCCATCTACAGGGGGGCCCCCTCCTACGAGCAGTACTTC.

The chain carries TRBV11-1 and TRBJ1-1; D gene ambiguous. The CDR3 is 12 amino acids. V was cut by 5 bases and J by 1 base, with 5 bases left in between. CDR1 and CDR2 from the germline V gene are SGHAT and FQDESV (reference sequence). The CDR3 nucleotides read TGTGCCAGCAGCCGACAGAACACTGAAGCTTTCTTT. As protein: CASSRQNTEAFF.

The chain carries TRBV19 and TRBJ2-5, with D possibly being TRBD1 (6 bases). The CDR3 spans 17 residues. Germline loops: CDR1 LNHDA, CDR2 SQIVND (reference sequence). Trimming pared 0 bases from V and 0 bases from J, leaving 14 bases between. For the CDR3, the DNA is TGTGCCAGTAGTATAGATTCGACAGGACCATACCAAGAGACCCAGTACTTC. Residues: CASSIDSTGPYQETQYF.

This sequence joins TRBV18 and TRBJ1-1; tentatively, D is TRBD1 (6 bases). The CDR3 is made up of 16 amino acids. The V gene's germline CDR1 is KGHSH and CDR2 LQKENI. Between the trimmed V and J ends, which lost 3 bases and 7 bases, there was a span of 21 bases. The DNA for the CDR3 is TGTGCCAGCTCACCCCCCGCCGGGGGGGGGCGGGGTGAAGCTTTCTTT. This gives the protein CASSPPAGGGRGEAFF.

The chain combines TRBV6-5 with TRBJ2-3; tentative D call: TRBD2 (6 bases). This CDR3 contains 14 residues. Germline V gives CDR1 MNHEY, CDR2 SVGAGI. The V and J ends lost 5 bases and 6 bases respectively, with 15 bases between them. The DNA for the CDR3 is TGTGCCAGCAGTACTAAAGCGGGCTCGGATACGCAGTATTTT. This gives the protein CASSTKAGSDTQYF.

This sequence joins TRBV7-9 and TRBJ2-5; D possibly matches TRBD1 or TRBD2 (7 bases each). The CDR3 consists of 18 residues. V lost 5 bases, J lost 0 bases, and 22 bases lay in between. The germline gives CDR1 SEHNR, CDR2 FQNEAQ (reference sequence). CDR3 nucleotide sequence: TGTGCCAGCAGCCCGTCTAAGCGGGACAGTTCGTACCAAGAGACCCAGTACTTC. Translating gives CASSPSKRDSSYQETQYF.

V is TRBV6-5 and J is TRBJ1-1, with 10 bases matching TRBD1. Trimming at V came to 9 bases and at J to 8 bases, leaving 15 bases not matched to a gene. CDR1 and CDR2 (germline): MNHEY, SVGAGI. The CDR3 is 15 amino acids. The CDR3 loop is CARGTGAGKKGEAFF. The CDR3 coding sequence is TGTGCCAGGGGGACAGGGGCGGGGAAGAAAGGGGAAGCTTTCTTT.

V gene TRBV4-3 combines with J gene TRBJ2-7; 7 nucleotides line up with TRBD2. CDR3 length equals 17 residues. CDR1 LGHNA and CDR2 YSLEER come from the germline V gene. V dropped 0 bases and J dropped 4; count of bases not matched to a gene: 12. CDR3 DNA: TGCGCCAGCAGCCAAGATCGGTCGGTAGCGGGCCTATACGAGCAGTACTTC. It translates to CASSQDRSVAGLYEQYF.

This rearrangement joins TRBV7-2 to TRBJ1-6; no firm D call. The V gene lost 0 bases and the J gene lost 3 bases, with 9 bases spanning the gap. The germline V gene encodes CDR1 SGHTA and CDR2 FQGNSA. This CDR3 has 16 residues. DNA of the CDR3: TGTGCCAGCAGCTTAGCGGCGACGGGCTATAATTCACCCCTCCACTTT. Translated, it gives CASSLAATGYNSPLHF.

Comments on this clone: The sample holds other DNA sequences that translate to the same CDR3. The CDR3 nucleotides read TGTGCCAGCAGCTTACCCAGGGCTGGAAACACCATATATTTT. It codes for CASSLPRAGNTIYF. The chain couples TRBV7-9 to TRBJ1-3; possibly TRBD1 for D (5 bases). Germline CDR1 SEHNR, CDR2 FQNEAQ (reference sequence). There are 14 residues in the CDR3. V was clipped by 2 bases and J by 2 bases, with 7 bases between them.

Of note for this clone: Other DNA sequences from this sample encode an identical CDR3 as well. The chain employs TRBV7-9 and TRBJ2-2; D is possibly TRBD2 (5 bases). The V gene lost 5 bases and the J gene lost 5 bases, with 18 bases spanning the gap. This CDR3 has 16 amino acids. Germline values: CDR1 SEHNR, CDR2 FQNEAQ (reference sequence). CDR3 region: CASSHGLLGGTGELFF. CDR3 nucleotides: TGTGCCAGCAGCCATGGACTCCTTGGCGGGACCGGGGAGCTGTTTTTT.

This clone occurred once. The V and J genes are TRBV7-6 and TRBJ2-3, with a tentative D call TRBD2 (6 bases). Trimming removed 5 bases from V and 5 bases from J, with 23 bases in between. The CDR3 has 17 amino acids. The V gene's germline CDR1 is SGHVS and CDR2 FNYEAQ. The CDR3 loop is CASSVGERAEGGDTQYF. CDR3 nucleotides: TGTGCCAGCAGCGTAGGAGAGCGGGCCGAGGGTGGAGATACGCAGTATTTT. The full variable domain, rest sourced from reference TRBV7-6 and TRBJ2-3, is GAGVSQSPRYKVTKRGQDVALRCDPISGHVSLYWYRQALGQGPEFLTYFNYEAQQDKSGLPNDRFSAERPEGSISTLTIQRTEQRDSAMYRCASSVGERAEGGDTQYFGPGTRLTVL.

The J gene is TRBJ2-1, the V gene TRBV10-2; 7 positions agree with TRBD2. CDR1 is WSHSY and CDR2 is SAAADI in the germline V gene. The CDR3 loop spans 15 amino acids. Trimming removed 2 bases from V and 7 bases from J; junction bases left unmatched: 8. The CDR3 nucleotides are TGCGCCAGCAGTGAGCGTTGGGCCGGGGGGAATGAGCAGTTCTTC. It specifies CASSERWAGGNEQFF.

The chain combines TRBV10-3 with TRBJ2-7, with no clear D. Germline CDR1 is ENHRY and CDR2 is SYGVKD. With 8 bases removed from V and 5 bases from J, the gap between germline ends came to 7 bases. This CDR3 spans 10 amino acids. This CDR3 is CAIGRDEQYF. CDR3 sequence (DNA): TGTGCCATCGGACGCGACGAGCAGTACTTC.

The V and J genes are TRBV6-1 and TRBJ2-7; D may correspond to TRBD1 or TRBD2 (5 bases each). Germline V gene data show CDR1 as MNHNS and CDR2 as SASEGT. V was clipped by 6 bases and J by 1 base, with 16 bases between them. CDR3 size: 15 residues. The CDR3 DNA reads as TGTGCCAGCAGGGCCGTCCGGGGCAGATCCTACGAGCAGTACTTC. Protein sequence: CASRAVRGRSYEQYF.

The chain has TRBV6-1 and TRBJ1-1; no firm D call. The CDR3 loop spans 14 amino acids. The V gene's germline CDR1 is MNHNS and CDR2 SASEGT. V was clipped by 2 bases and J by 7 bases, with 14 bases between them. The CDR3 coding sequence is TGTGCCAGCAGTGAAATAATCGGGCCAGTTGAAGCTTTCTTT. Protein product: CASSEIIGPVEAFF.

This chain uses TRBV2 with TRBJ1-2; the D gene is possibly TRBD1 (6 bases). CDR1 is SNHLY and CDR2 is FYNNEI in the germline V gene. V lost 6 bases to trimming and J lost 4 bases, with 15 bases between them. This CDR3 has 14 amino acids. The CDR3 here is CASSGTLWGYGYTF. The CDR3, as DNA: TGTGCCAGCAGCGGGACACTTTGGGGCTATGGCTACACCTTC.

This chain connects TRBV10-3 to TRBJ2-1; 11 nucleotides match TRBD2. Germline-derived CDR1 and CDR2 are ENHRY and SYGVKD. Germline trimming cut 5 bases from V and 4 bases from J; bases unmatched to any gene: 4. The CDR3 length is 15 residues. Written as DNA, the CDR3 is TGTGCCATCAGTCTAGCGGGGGGTCAGTACAATGAGCAGTTCTTC. Protein sequence: CAISLAGGQYNEQFF.

This rearrangement joins TRBV2 to TRBJ2-2; D gene ambiguous. This CDR3 has 13 residues. With 6 bases removed from V and 1 base from J, the gap between germline ends came to 6 bases. Germline CDR1 is SNHLY and CDR2 is FYNNEI. The CDR3 DNA follows: TGTGCCAGCAGGGACGGGAACACCGGGGAGCTGTTTTTT. This sequence encodes CASRDGNTGELFF.

The chain has TRBV11-2 and TRBJ2-7, with 9 bases fitting TRBD2. CDR1 and CDR2 (germline): SGHAT, FQNNGV. V lost 4 bases and J lost 3; bases outside the gene matches: 4. This CDR3 comprises 14 residues. As DNA, the CDR3 is TGTGCCAGCAGCTCCCTAGCGGGGAACTACGAGCAGTACTTC. It encodes CASSSLAGNYEQYF.

The V gene is TRBV5-4, the J gene TRBJ1-1; no clear D gene. Trimming removed 4 bases at V and 1 base at J, with 14 bases between. Per germline, CDR1 SGHNT and CDR2 YYREEE (reference sequence). The CDR3 spans 15 residues. The CDR3 reads CASSHLGQSNTEAFF. The CDR3 DNA reads as TGTGCCAGCAGCCATCTTGGGCAGTCGAACACTGAAGCTTTCTTT. The variable domain in full, completed from reference TRBV5-4 and TRBJ1-1, reads ETGVTQSPTHLIKTRGQQVTLRCSSQSGHNTVSWYQQALGQGPQFIFQYYREEENGRGNFPPRFSGLQFPNYSSELNVNALELDDSALYLCASSHLGQSNTEAFFGQGTRLTVV.